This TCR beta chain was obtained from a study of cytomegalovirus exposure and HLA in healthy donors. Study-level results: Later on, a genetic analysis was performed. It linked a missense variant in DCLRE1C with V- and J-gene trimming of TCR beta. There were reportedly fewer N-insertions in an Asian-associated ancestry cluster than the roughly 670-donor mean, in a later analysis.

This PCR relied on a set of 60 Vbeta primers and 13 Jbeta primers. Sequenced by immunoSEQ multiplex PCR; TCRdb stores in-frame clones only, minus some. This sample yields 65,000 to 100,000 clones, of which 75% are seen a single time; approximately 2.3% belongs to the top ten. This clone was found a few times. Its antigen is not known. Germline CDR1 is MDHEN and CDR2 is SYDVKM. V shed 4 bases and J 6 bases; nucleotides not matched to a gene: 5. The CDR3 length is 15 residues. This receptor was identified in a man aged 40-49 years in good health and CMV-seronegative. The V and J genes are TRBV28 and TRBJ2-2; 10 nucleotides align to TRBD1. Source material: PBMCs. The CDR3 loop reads CASSSRTGGPGELFF. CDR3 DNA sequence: TGTGCCAGCAGTTCTAGGACAGGGGGGCCCGGGGAGCTGTTTTTT.